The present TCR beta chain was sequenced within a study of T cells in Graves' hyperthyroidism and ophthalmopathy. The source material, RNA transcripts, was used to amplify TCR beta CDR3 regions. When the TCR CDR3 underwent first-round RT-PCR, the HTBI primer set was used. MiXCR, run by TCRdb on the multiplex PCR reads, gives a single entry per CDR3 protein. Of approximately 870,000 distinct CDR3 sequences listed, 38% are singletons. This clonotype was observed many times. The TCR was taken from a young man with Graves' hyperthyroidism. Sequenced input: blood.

The CDR3 sequence is CASSERGLSNQPQHF. DNA of the CDR3: TGTGCCAGCAGTGAGCGAGGGCTTAGCAATCAGCCCCAGCATTTT. This chain uses TRBV2 with TRBJ1-5; D is uncertain. V was pared by 3 bases and J by 0 bases, with 9 bases between. This CDR3 has 15 residues. Germline V gene sequence: CDR1 SNHLY, CDR2 FYNNEI.